This record covers a single T cell receptor beta chain. The antigen remains undetermined. The CDR3 loop spans 16 amino acids. Trimming removed 1 base from V and 6 bases from J; junction bases left unmatched: 8. Germline assignment: CDR1 DFQATT and CDR2 SNEGSKA (reference sequence). This entry belongs to a study of blood T cells in healthy people across ages. General observations from the study: TCR beta diversity correlated strongly with naive T cell percentage. Per million T cells, the diversity of TCR beta decreased roughly linearly as age advanced. The study found more naive CD4+ cells and higher diversity in long-lived than aged donors.

A J-beta primer mix and a sample-barcoded 5' primer were used in a second PCR of roughly 6 to 11 cycles. Carrying 12 random nucleotides, a template-switch adaptor labeled each individual cDNA molecule. MiXCR, run by TCRdb on the 5' RACE reads, gives a single entry per CDR3 protein. The data show approximately 1,000,000 distinct CDR3 sequences, with roughly two fifths seen just once and about an eighth held by the top ten. This TCR came from a man aged 18 to 29 in good health. Sequenced sample: blood. The chain couples TRBV20-1 to TRBJ2-1, with 11 bases aligning to TRBD2. The CDR3 here is CSARGLAGRHPNEQFF. CDR3 in DNA: TGCAGTGCTAGAGGACTAGCGGGGAGGCATCCCAATGAGCAGTTCTTC.